This TCR beta chain was identified in a study of tumor-infiltrating lymphocytes in primary liver carcinoma. The input was 400 to 500 ng total RNA; TCR beta cDNA was made from it with a constant-region primer. Sequencing libraries for TCR beta derived from three nested multiplex PCR rounds that used slightly modified ARM-PCR. MiXCR was run by TCRdb on the multiplex PCR reads, yielding one entry per CDR3 protein. The profile shows about 200,000 distinct CDR3 sequences, 65% of them singletons. The authors took blood RNA from unsorted whole blood and also extracted germline DNA. Before any surgery took place, roughly 4.2 milliliters of peripheral blood were collected. The origin of this receptor is a woman aged 55-69 years with primary liver carcinoma and hepatitis B virus infection. Sequences were obtained from peripheral blood.

CDR3 protein: CASALQVQDHNEQFF. The CDR3 DNA follows: TGCGCCAGCGCACTTCAGGTACAGGACCACAATGAGCAGTTCTTC. The chain couples TRBV5-1 to TRBJ2-1; tentatively, D is TRBD1 (5 bases). Germline V gives CDR1 SGHRS, CDR2 YFSETQ. The ends were cut back, 7 bases at V and 5 bases at J, with 19 bases in the middle. This CDR3 has 15 amino acids.